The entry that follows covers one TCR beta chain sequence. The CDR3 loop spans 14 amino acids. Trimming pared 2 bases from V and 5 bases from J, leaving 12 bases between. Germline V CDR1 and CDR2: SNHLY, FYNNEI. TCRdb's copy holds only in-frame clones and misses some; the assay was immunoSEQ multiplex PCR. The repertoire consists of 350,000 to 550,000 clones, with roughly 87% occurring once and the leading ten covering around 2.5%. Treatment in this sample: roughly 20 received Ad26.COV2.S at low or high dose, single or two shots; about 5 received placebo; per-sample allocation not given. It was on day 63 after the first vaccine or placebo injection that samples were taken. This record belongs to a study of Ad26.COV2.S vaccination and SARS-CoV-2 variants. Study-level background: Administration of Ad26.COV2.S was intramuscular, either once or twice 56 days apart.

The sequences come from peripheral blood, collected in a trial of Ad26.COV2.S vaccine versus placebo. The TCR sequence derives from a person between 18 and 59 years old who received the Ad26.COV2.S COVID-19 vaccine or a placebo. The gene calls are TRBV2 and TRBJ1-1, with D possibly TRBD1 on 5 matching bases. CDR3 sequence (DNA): TGTGCCAGCAGTGAACAGGGTGAGTTAACTGAAGCTTTCTTT. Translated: CASSEQGELTEAFF.